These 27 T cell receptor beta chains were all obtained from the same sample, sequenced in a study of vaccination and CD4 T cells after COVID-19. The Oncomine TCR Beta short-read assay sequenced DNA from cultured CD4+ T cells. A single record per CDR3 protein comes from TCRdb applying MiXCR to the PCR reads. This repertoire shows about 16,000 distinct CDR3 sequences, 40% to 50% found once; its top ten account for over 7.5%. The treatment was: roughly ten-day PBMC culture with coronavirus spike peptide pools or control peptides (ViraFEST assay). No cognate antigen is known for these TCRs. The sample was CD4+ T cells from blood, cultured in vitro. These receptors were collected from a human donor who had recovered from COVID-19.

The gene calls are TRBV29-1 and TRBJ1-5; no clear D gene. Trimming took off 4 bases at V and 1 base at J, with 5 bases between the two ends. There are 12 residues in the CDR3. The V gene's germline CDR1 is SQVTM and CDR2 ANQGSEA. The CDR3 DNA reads TGCAGCGTTGGCCAGAGCAATCAGCCCCAGCATTTT. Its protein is CSVGQSNQPQHF.

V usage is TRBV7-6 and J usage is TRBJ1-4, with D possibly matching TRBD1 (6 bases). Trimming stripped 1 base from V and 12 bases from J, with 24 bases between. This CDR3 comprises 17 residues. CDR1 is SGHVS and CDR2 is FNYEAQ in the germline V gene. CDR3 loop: CASSLEPGQSQQRELFF. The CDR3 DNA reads TGTGCCAGCAGCTTAGAACCGGGACAATCGCAGCAGCGGGAACTGTTTTTT.

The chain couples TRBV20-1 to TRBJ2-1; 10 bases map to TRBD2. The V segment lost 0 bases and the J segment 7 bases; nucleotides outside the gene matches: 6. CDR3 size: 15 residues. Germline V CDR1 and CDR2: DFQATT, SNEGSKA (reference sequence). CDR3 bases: TGCAGTGCTAGAGATCTAGCGGGAGTTGGGAATGAGCAGTTCTTC. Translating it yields CSARDLAGVGNEQFF.

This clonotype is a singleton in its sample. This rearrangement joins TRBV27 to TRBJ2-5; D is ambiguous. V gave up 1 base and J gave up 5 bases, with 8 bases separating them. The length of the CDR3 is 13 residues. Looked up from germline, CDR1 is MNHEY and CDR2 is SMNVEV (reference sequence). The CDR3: CASSLFLGETQYF. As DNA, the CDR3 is TGTGCCAGCAGTTTATTCCTCGGCGAGACCCAGTACTTC.

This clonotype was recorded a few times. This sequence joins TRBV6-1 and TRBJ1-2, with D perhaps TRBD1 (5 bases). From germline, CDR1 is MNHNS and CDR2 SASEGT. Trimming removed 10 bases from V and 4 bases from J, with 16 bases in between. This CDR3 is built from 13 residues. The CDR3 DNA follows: TGTGCCACAGACAGCCTGGGTAGCTATGGCTACACCTTC. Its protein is CATDSLGSYGYTF.

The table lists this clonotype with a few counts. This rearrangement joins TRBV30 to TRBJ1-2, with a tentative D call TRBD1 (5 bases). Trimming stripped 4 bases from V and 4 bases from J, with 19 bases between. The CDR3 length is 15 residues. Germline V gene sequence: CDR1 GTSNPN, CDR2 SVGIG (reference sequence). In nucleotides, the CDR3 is TGTGCCTGGAACAAGCCGGGACGGCAGATCTATGGCTACACCTTC. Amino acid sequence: CAWNKPGRQIYGYTF.

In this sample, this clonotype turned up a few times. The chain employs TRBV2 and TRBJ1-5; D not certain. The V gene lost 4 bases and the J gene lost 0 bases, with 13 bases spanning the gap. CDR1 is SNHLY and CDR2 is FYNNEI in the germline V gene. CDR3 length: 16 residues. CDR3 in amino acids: CASSARLRYSNQPQHF. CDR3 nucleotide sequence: TGTGCCAGCAGTGCTAGACTCAGATATAGCAATCAGCCCCAGCATTTT.

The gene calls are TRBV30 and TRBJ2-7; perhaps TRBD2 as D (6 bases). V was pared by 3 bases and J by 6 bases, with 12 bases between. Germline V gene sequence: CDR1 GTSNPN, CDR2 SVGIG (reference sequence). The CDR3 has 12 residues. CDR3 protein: CAWRGTRGEQYF. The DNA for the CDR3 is TGTGCCTGGAGAGGAACGCGGGGCGAGCAGTACTTC.

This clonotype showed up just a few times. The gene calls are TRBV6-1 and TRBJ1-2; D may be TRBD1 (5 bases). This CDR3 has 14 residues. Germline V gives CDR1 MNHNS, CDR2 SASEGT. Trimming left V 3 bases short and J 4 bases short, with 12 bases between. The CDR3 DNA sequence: TGTGCCAGCAGTGACCCGGGACGGCCCTATGGCTACACCTTC. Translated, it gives CASSDPGRPYGYTF.

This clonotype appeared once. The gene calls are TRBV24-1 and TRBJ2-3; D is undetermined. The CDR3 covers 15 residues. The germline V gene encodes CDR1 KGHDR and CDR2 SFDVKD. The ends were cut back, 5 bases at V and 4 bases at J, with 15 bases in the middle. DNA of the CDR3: TGTGCCACCAGTGTTACCCGACCGGACCCAGATACGCAGTATTTT. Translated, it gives CATSVTRPDPDTQYF.

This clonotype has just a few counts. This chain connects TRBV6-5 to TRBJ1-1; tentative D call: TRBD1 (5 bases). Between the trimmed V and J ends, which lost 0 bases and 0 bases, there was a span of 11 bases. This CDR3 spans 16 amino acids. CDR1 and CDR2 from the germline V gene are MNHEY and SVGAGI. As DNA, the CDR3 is TGTGCCAGCAGTTACTCCCAGGGCAGCTTGAACACTGAAGCTTTCTTT. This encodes CASSYSQGSLNTEAFF.

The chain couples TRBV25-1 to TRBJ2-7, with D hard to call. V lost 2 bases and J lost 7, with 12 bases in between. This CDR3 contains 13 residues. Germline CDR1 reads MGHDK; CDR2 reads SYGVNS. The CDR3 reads CASSEPYLSEQYF. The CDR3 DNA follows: TGTGCCAGCAGTGAACCATACTTGTCGGAGCAGTACTTC.

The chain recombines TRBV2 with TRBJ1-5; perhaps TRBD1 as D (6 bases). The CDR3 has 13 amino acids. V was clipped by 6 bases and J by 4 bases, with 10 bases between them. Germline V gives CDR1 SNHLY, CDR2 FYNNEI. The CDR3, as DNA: TGTGCCAGCAGAGGACAGTCGAATCAGCCCCAGCATTTT. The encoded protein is CASRGQSNQPQHF.

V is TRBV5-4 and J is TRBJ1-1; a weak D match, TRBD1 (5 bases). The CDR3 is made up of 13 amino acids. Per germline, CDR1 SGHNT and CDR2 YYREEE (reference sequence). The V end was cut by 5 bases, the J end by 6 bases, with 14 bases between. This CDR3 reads CASSTKTGPEAFF. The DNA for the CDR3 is TGTGCCAGCAGTACGAAAACAGGTCCTGAAGCTTTCTTT.

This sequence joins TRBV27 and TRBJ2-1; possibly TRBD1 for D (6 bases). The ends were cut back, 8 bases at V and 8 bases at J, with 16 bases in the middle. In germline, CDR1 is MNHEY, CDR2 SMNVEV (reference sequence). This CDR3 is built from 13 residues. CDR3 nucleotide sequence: TGTGCCAGCGCCAACAGGGTCTTCGATGAGCAGTTCTTC. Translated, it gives CASANRVFDEQFF.

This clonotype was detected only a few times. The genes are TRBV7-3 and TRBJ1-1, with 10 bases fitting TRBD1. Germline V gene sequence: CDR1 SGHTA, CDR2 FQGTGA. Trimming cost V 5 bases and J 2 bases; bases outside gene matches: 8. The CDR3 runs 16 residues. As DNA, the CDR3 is TGTGCCAGCAGCGGCTTAGACAGGGGGCAAAACACTGAAGCTTTCTTT. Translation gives CASSGLDRGQNTEAFF.

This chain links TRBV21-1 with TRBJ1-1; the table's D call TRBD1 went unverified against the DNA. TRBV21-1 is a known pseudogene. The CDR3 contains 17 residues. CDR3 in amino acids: CASSKKWGSEMNTEAFF. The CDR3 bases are TGTGCCAGCAGCAAAAAATGGGGGTCTGAAATGAACACTGAAGCTTTCTTT.

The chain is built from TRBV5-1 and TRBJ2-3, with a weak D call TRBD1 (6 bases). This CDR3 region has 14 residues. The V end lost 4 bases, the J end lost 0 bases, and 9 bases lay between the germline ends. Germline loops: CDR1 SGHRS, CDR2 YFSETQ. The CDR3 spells CASSNGQSTDTQYF. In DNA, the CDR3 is TGCGCCAGCAGCAATGGACAGAGCACAGATACGCAGTATTTT.

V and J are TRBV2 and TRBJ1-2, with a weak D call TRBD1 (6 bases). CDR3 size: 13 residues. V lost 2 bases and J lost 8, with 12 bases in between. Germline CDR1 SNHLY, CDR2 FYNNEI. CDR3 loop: CASSESGARGYTF. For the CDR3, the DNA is TGTGCCAGCAGTGAATCGGGGGCCCGCGGCTACACCTTC.

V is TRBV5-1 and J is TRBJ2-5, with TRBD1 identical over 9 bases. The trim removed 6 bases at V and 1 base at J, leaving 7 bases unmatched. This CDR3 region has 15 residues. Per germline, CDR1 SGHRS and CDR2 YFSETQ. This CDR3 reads CASNPQGAFQETQYF. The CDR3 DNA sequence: TGCGCCAGCAATCCACAGGGGGCCTTCCAAGAGACCCAGTACTTC.

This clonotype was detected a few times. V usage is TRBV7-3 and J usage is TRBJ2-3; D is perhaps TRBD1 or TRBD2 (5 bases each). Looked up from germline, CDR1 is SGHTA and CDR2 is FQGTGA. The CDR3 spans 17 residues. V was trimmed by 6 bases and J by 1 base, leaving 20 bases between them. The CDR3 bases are TGTGCCAGCAGTCCCTGGGGACGGACTGGGGGCACAGATACGCAGTATTTT. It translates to CASSPWGRTGGTDTQYF. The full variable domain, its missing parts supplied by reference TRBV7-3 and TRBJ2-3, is GAGVSQTPSNKVTEKGKYVELRCDPISGHTALYWYRQSLGQGPEFLIYFQGTGAADDSGLPNDRFFAVRPEGSVSTLKIQRTERGDSAVYLCASSPWGRTGGTDTQYFGPGTRLTVL.

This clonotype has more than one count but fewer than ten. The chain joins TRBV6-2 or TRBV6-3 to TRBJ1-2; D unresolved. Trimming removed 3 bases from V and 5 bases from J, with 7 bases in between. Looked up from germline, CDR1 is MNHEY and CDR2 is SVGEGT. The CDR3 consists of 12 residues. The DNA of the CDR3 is TGTGCCAGCAGTTATCCGGATTATGGCTACACCTTC. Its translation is CASSYPDYGYTF.

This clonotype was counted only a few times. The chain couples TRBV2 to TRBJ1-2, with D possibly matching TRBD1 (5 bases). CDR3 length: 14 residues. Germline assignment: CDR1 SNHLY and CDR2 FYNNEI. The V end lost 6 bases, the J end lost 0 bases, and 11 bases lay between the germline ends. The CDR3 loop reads CASRDSLANYGYTF. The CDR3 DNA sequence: TGTGCCAGCAGAGACAGCCTCGCTAACTATGGCTACACCTTC.

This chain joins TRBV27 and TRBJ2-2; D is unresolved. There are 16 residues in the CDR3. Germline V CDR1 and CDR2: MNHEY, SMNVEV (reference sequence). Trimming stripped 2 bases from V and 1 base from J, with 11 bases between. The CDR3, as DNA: TGTGCCAGCAGTTTAGTGCTGGGCAGGAACACCGGGGAGCTGTTTTTT. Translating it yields CASSLVLGRNTGELFF.

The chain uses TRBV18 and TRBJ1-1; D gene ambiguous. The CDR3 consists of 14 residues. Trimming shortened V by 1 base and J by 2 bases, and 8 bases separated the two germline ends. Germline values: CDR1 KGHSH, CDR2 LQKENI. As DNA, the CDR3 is TGTGCCAGCTCACCACTTCCCAGAAACACTGAAGCTTTCTTT. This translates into CASSPLPRNTEAFF. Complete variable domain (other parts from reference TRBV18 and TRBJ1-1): NAGVMQNPRHLVRRRGQEARLRCSPMKGHSHVYWYRQLPEEGLKFMVYLQKENIIDESGMPKERFSAEFPKEGPSILRIQQVVRGDSAAYFCASSPLPRNTEAFFGQGTRLTVV.

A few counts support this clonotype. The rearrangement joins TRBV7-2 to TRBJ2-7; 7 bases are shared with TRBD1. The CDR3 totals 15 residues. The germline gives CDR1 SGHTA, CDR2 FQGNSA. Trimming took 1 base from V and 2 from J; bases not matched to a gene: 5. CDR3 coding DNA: TGTGCCAGCAGCTTAGTACAGGGGTCCCCCTACGAGCAGTACTTC. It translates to CASSLVQGSPYEQYF.

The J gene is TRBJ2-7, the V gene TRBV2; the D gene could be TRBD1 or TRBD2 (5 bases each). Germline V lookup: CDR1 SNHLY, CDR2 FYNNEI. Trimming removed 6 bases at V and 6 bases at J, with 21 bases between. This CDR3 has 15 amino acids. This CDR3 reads CASRGVTSRFSEQYF. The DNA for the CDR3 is TGTGCCAGCAGAGGGGTTACTAGTCGCTTTTCCGAGCAGTACTTC.